These 32 T cell receptor beta chains came from one sample sequenced in a study of beta chain features in type 1 diabetes. General study results and limits: Among all four CD4+ subsets, Type 1 diabetes patients had TCRB CDR3s that were moderately but significantly shorter.

Expressed TCRB transcripts were sequenced because the entire RNA isolate underwent reverse transcription. The protocol was immunoSEQ multiplex PCR, while the TCRdb copy is restricted to in-frame clones and leaves out a portion. Here the sample spans hundreds of thousands of clones, about an eighth being singletons. Their recognized antigens are unknown. The sample was naive CD4+ T cells from blood. The source is a man aged 18 to 29 with type 1 diabetes.

V usage is TRBV27 and J usage is TRBJ1-5, with D tentatively TRBD1 (5 bases). V shed 5 bases and J shed 9 bases, with 8 bases lying between them. Germline-derived CDR1 and CDR2 are MNHEY and SMNVEV (reference sequence). The length of the CDR3 is 11 residues. The CDR3 loop is CASSAGGPQHF. The CDR3 region has the DNA TGTGCCAGCAGTGCCGGGGGGCCCCAGCATTTT.

The CDR3 region is CASIFRSNSYEQYF. DNA of the CDR3: TGCGCCAGCATTTTTAGGAGCAACTCCTACGAGCAGTACTTC. This chain connects TRBV4-1 to TRBJ2-7; no clear D. The V gene lost 7 bases and the J gene lost 0 bases, with 13 bases spanning the gap. Per the germline V gene, CDR1 is MGHRA and CDR2 is YSYEKL. The CDR3 has 14 residues.

In DNA, the CDR3 is TGTGCCAGTAGTATAGTTCAGACAGGGGCCGGCACAGATACGCAGTATTTT. This encodes CASSIVQTGAGTDTQYF. The J gene is TRBJ2-3, the V gene TRBV19; 8 positions agree with TRBD1. Germline V gene sequence: CDR1 LNHDA, CDR2 SQIVND (reference sequence). This CDR3 comprises 17 residues. Trimming removed 1 base from V and 1 base from J; junction bases left unmatched: 7.

The chain is built from TRBV28 and TRBJ2-7; D is perhaps TRBD1 (5 bases). This CDR3 has 12 residues. Trimming took off 7 bases at V and 3 bases at J, with 10 bases between the two ends. Germline V gene sequence: CDR1 MDHEN, CDR2 SYDVKM. CDR3: CASNRQGYEQYF. The DNA of the CDR3 is TGTGCCAGCAACCGCCAGGGCTACGAGCAGTACTTC.

The CDR3 DNA reads as TGTGCCAGCAGCTTAGGACTAGCGGGAAGACAAGAGACCCAGTACTTC. Its translation is CASSLGLAGRQETQYF. The chain joins TRBV7-2 to TRBJ2-5; 11 nucleotides align to TRBD2. The CDR3 length is 16 residues. J was trimmed by 2 bases and V by 1 base; bases with no gene match: 3. Germline assignment: CDR1 SGHTA and CDR2 FQGNSA. The full variable domain, its missing parts supplied by reference TRBV7-2 and TRBJ2-5, is GAGVSQSPSNKVTEKGKDVELRCDPISGHTALYWYRQSLGQGLEFLIYFQGNSAPDKSGLPSDRFSAERTGGSVSTLTIQRTQQEDSAVYLCASSLGLAGRQETQYFGPGTRLLVL.

The table lists this clone with a few counts. The rearrangement joins TRBV5-4 to TRBJ2-5; D perhaps matches TRBD1 (6 bases). V lost 2 bases and J 3 bases, leaving 8 bases between the germline ends. CDR3 length: 13 amino acids. Germline V gene lookup returns CDR1 SGHNT and CDR2 YYREEE (reference sequence). The CDR3: CASSFYREETQYF. The CDR3 DNA reads TGTGCCAGCAGCTTTTACAGGGAAGAGACCCAGTACTTC. Together with reference TRBV5-4 and TRBJ2-5, the CDR3 gives the full variable domain: ETGVTQSPTHLIKTRGQQVTLRCSSQSGHNTVSWYQQALGQGPQFIFQYYREEENGRGNFPPRFSGLQFPNYSSELNVNALELDDSALYLCASSFYREETQYFGPGTRLLVL.

This clone turned up a few times. The rearrangement links TRBV10-3 to TRBJ1-2; D gene unclear. From germline, CDR1 is ENHRY and CDR2 SYGVKD. The CDR3 sequence is 11 residues long. Trimming cost V 4 bases and J 4 bases, with 4 bases left between them. The CDR3 region is CAISVGYGYTF. In DNA, the CDR3 is TGTGCCATCAGTGTGGGCTATGGCTACACCTTC.

This clone turned up a few times. The chain has TRBV5-6 and TRBJ2-7; TRBD1 matches at 9 bases. Germline V gene sequence: CDR1 SGHDT, CDR2 YYEEEE. The trim removed 2 bases at V and 4 bases at J, leaving 7 bases unmatched. CDR3 length: 15 residues. Here the CDR3 DNA reads TGTGCCAGCAGCTTCTCGGGACAGGGCTTATACGAGCAGTACTTC. Its translation is CASSFSGQGLYEQYF.

This clone occurred a few times. The rearrangement links TRBV29-1 to TRBJ1-1; 7 bases map to TRBD1. Germline V gives CDR1 SQVTM, CDR2 ANQGSEA. The CDR3 covers 15 residues. The junction had 7 bases not matched to a gene; V was cut back by 0 bases and J by 3 bases. In nucleotides, the CDR3 is TGCAGCGTTGAAGATGCGACAGGGCGGGACACTGAAGCTTTCTTT. Amino acids: CSVEDATGRDTEAFF.

This chain joins TRBV2 and TRBJ2-3; D not resolved. The length of the CDR3 is 11 residues. CDR1 is SNHLY, CDR2 FYNNEI, per germline. V shed 3 bases and J shed 4 bases, with 2 bases lying between them. CDR3 sequence (DNA): TGTGCCAGCAGTGAGCCAGATACGCAGTATTTT. Protein sequence: CASSEPDTQYF.

V gene TRBV9 combines with J gene TRBJ2-3, with 8 nucleotides matching TRBD2. Germline V CDR1 and CDR2: SGDLS, YYNGEE. The CDR3 runs 16 residues. Trimming removed 4 bases from V and 0 bases from J; junction bases left unmatched: 7. CDR3 residues: CASSFFSSGSTDTQYF. The CDR3 DNA follows: TGTGCCAGCAGCTTCTTTTCTAGCGGGAGCACAGATACGCAGTATTTT.

The V gene is TRBV5-5, the J gene TRBJ1-4; D is unresolved. The CDR3 loop spans 15 amino acids. The germline gives CDR1 SGHKS, CDR2 YYEKEE (reference sequence). V dropped 0 bases and J dropped 4 bases, with 10 bases sitting between them. In nucleotides, the CDR3 is TGTGCCAGCAGCTTGGATGGGCAGAATAATGAAAAACTGTTTTTT. Translation: CASSLDGQNNEKLFF.

The chain couples TRBV4-1 to TRBJ1-1; no reliable D call. CDR3 length equals 15 residues. The germline gives CDR1 MGHRA, CDR2 YSYEKL. Trimming took 1 base from V and 1 from J, leaving 10 bases between them. CDR3 sequence (DNA): TGCGCCAGCAGCCAAGTTCCAGGTGCGAACACTGAAGCTTTCTTT. Its translation: CASSQVPGANTEAFF.

The rearrangement joins TRBV2 to TRBJ2-7; no clear D. Trimming pared 3 bases from V and 2 bases from J, leaving 14 bases between. Germline V gene lookup returns CDR1 SNHLY and CDR2 FYNNEI. This CDR3 spans 15 amino acids. The CDR3 is CASSDGVVETYEQYF. The CDR3 DNA is TGTGCCAGCAGTGACGGAGTCGTGGAAACCTACGAGCAGTACTTC.

This chain joins TRBV7-2 and TRBJ2-1; the D call may be TRBD1 or TRBD2 (5 bases each). Trimming left V 5 bases short and J 8 bases short, with 19 bases between. The germline gives CDR1 SGHTA, CDR2 FQGNSA. The CDR3 totals 15 residues. The CDR3 sequence is CASSRGFASEDEQFF. CDR3 nucleotides: TGTGCCAGCAGCAGGGGTTTCGCTTCGGAGGATGAGCAGTTCTTC.

This clone was seen a few times. The chain uses TRBV6-5 and TRBJ2-7; weak D call: TRBD2 (6 bases). V dropped 0 bases and J dropped 0 bases, with 12 bases sitting between them. There are 16 residues in the CDR3. Germline V lookup: CDR1 MNHEY, CDR2 SVGAGI. CDR3 sequence reads: CASSYSSRRDSYEQYF. Written as DNA, the CDR3 is TGTGCCAGCAGTTACTCCTCCCGGAGGGACTCCTACGAGCAGTACTTC.

CDR3 loop: CASSFVGLETQYF. CDR3 DNA sequence: TGTGCCAGCAGTTTCGTGGGACTAGAGACCCAGTACTTC. V gene TRBV27 combines with J gene TRBJ2-5; D may be TRBD2 (6 bases). The germline V gene encodes CDR1 MNHEY and CDR2 SMNVEV (reference sequence). The V end was cut by 3 bases, the J end by 4 bases, with 9 bases between. The CDR3 extends over 13 amino acids.

Only a few counts were recorded for this clone. The CDR3 reads CAISVVGTGELFF. CDR3 bases: TGTGCCATCAGTGTGGTTGGGACCGGGGAGCTGTTTTTT. J is TRBJ2-2 and V is TRBV10-3, with D unclear. This CDR3 contains 13 residues. V lost 4 bases, J lost 5 bases, and 8 bases lay in between. Germline V CDR1 and CDR2: ENHRY, SYGVKD.

This clone was seen only a few times. V and J are TRBV4-3 and TRBJ1-1; 7 nucleotides match TRBD1. Germline-derived CDR1 and CDR2 are LGHNA and YSLEER. The CDR3 spans 14 residues. After removal of 3 bases from V and 3 bases from J, the junction contained 4 bases not matched to a gene. CDR3 residues: CASSHRQGDTEAFF. For the CDR3, the DNA is TGCGCCAGCAGCCATCGTCAGGGGGACACTGAAGCTTTCTTT.

This clone came up a few times. V and J are TRBV5-1 and TRBJ2-5; D is possibly TRBD2 (5 bases). Trimming removed 0 bases at V and 4 bases at J, with 13 bases between. This CDR3 spans 15 amino acids. The germline V gene encodes CDR1 SGHRS and CDR2 YFSETQ. CDR3 sequence reads: CASSLGITGGETQYF. The CDR3 region has the DNA TGCGCCAGCAGCTTGGGGATAACTGGAGGAGAGACCCAGTACTTC.

This clone has just a few counts. This chain links TRBV5-1 with TRBJ2-1, with a possible D match to TRBD2 (6 bases). V shed 0 bases and J shed 3 bases, with 10 bases lying between them. This CDR3 has 15 residues. Germline-derived CDR1 and CDR2 are SGHRS and YFSETQ. The DNA for the CDR3 is TGCGCCAGCAGCTTGGGCCGGAGGGTCTACAATGAGCAGTTCTTC. As protein: CASSLGRRVYNEQFF.

A few counts support this clone. V usage is TRBV5-1 and J usage is TRBJ1-1, with D possibly matching TRBD1 (5 bases). This CDR3 has 12 residues. Germline CDR1 SGHRS, CDR2 YFSETQ. Between the trimmed V and J ends, which lost 5 bases and 5 bases, there was a span of 10 bases. The DNA of the CDR3 is TGCGCCAGCAGTCCTGAGGGGACTGAAGCTTTCTTT. This translates into CASSPEGTEAFF.

This clone was detected only a few times. At the DNA level, this CDR3 is encoded by other sequences in the same sample as well. This rearrangement joins TRBV7-9 to TRBJ1-1; D is undetermined. The CDR3 extends over 13 amino acids. Between the trimmed V and J ends, which lost 2 bases and 0 bases, there was a span of 4 bases. The germline V gene has CDR1 SEHNR and CDR2 FQNEAQ (reference sequence). CDR3 residues: CASSLILNTEAFF. The CDR3 coding sequence is TGTGCCAGCAGCTTAATTTTGAACACTGAAGCTTTCTTT.

This rearrangement joins TRBV6-5 to TRBJ2-1; unclear D gene. The V and J ends lost 3 bases and 1 base respectively, with 7 bases between them. CDR3 length: 14 residues. Germline V lookup: CDR1 MNHEY, CDR2 SVGAGI. CDR3 coding DNA: TGTGCCAGCAGTTATAGGGCTTCCTACAATGAGCAGTTCTTC. Protein sequence: CASSYRASYNEQFF.

This clone was observed a few times. The chain carries TRBV28 and TRBJ2-5, with D possibly TRBD1 on 6 matching bases. The end of the DNA fits TRBJ2-7 better, so the J call may be wrong. There are 14 residues in the CDR3. In germline, CDR1 is MDHEN, CDR2 SYDVKM. The CDR3 DNA is TGTGCCAGCAGTAGGCCGGACAGCTCCTACGAGCAGTACTTC. This translates into CASSRPDSSYEQYF.

The chain employs TRBV28 and TRBJ2-5, with 8 bases aligning to TRBD1. CDR3 length: 15 residues. Germline V CDR1 and CDR2: MDHEN, SYDVKM. The V segment lost 3 bases and the J segment 4 bases; nucleotides outside the gene matches: 7. DNA for the CDR3: TGTGCCAGCAGTTTCGCCAGGGGGCGGATAGAGACCCAGTACTTC. Encoded protein: CASSFARGRIETQYF.

The sample holds a few counts of this clone. J is TRBJ2-3 and V is TRBV30; D is ambiguous. V shed 0 bases and J shed 0 bases, with 10 bases lying between them. This CDR3 is built from 15 residues. Germline lookup yields CDR1 GTSNPN and CDR2 SVGIG (reference sequence). The CDR3 sequence is CAWSVTLPSTDTQYF. The CDR3 DNA sequence: TGTGCCTGGAGTGTTACCCTGCCTAGCACAGATACGCAGTATTTT.

The V and J genes are TRBV6-5 and TRBJ1-6, with D perhaps TRBD1 (6 bases). Germline assignment: CDR1 MNHEY and CDR2 SVGAGI. The CDR3 has 14 amino acids. Trimming took 5 bases from V and 9 from J, leaving 14 bases between them. CDR3 sequence reads: CASSRDILGSPLHF. CDR3 in DNA: TGTGCCAGCAGTCGGGACATTTTAGGTTCACCCCTCCACTTT.

The CDR3 loop reads CASSQDRNRDYGYTF. Written as DNA, the CDR3 is TGCGCCAGCAGCCAAGACAGGAACAGGGACTATGGCTACACCTTC. This chain uses TRBV4-1 with TRBJ1-2, with D possibly TRBD1 on 6 matching bases. The CDR3 length is 15 residues. Per germline, CDR1 MGHRA and CDR2 YSYEKL. With 0 bases removed from V and 3 bases from J, the gap between germline ends came to 11 bases.

The CDR3 is CASRGTARLAQYF. CDR3 nucleotides: TGTGCCAGCAGGGGGACAGCCAGATTGGCCCAGTACTTC. This chain joins TRBV27 and TRBJ2-5, with TRBD1 matching 7 bases. Germline V lookup: CDR1 MNHEY, CDR2 SMNVEV (reference sequence). The CDR3 is 13 residues long. V trimming: 6 bases; J trimming: 9 bases; junction bases outside the gene matches: 10.

The chain joins TRBV13 to TRBJ2-3, with TRBD1 matching 7 bases. There are 14 residues in the CDR3. Germline values: CDR1 PRHDT, CDR2 FYEKMQ (reference sequence). V was clipped by 4 bases and J by 0 bases; unmatched bases: 1. The CDR3 nucleotides read TGTGCCAGCAGCTCCAGGGGGAGCACAGATACGCAGTATTTT. Encoded protein: CASSSRGSTDTQYF. Full variable domain (remainder filled in from reference TRBV13 and TRBJ2-3): AAGVIQSPRHLIKEKRETATLKCYPIPRHDTVYWYQQGPGQDPQFLISFYEKMQSDKGSIPDRFSAQQFSDYHSELNMSSLELGDSALYFCASSSRGSTDTQYFGPGTRLTVL.

The J gene is TRBJ2-3, the V gene TRBV9; D is uncertain. The germline V gene encodes CDR1 SGDLS and CDR2 YYNGEE. Between the trimmed V and J ends, which lost 3 bases and 1 base, there was a span of 18 bases. This CDR3 region has 17 residues. CDR3 in amino acids: CASSDRLLAVGTDTQYF. CDR3 nucleotides: TGTGCCAGCAGCGACCGACTTCTTGCCGTGGGCACAGATACGCAGTATTTT.